This TCR beta chain comes out of a study of blood T cell repertoires in COVID-19. This clone has more than one count but fewer than ten. Assay: immunoSEQ multiplex PCR; the TCRdb copy retains only in-frame clones and omits some. This sample yields some 380,000 clones, of which around 87% are seen a single time; approximately 1.2% belongs to the top ten. The clonotype originates from a man in his thirties or forties who had recovered from COVID-19. Material for sequencing was PBMCs or T cells enriched from blood (not recorded which).

The CDR3 DNA sequence: TGTGCCAGCAGTTCTGCCGGCCTTCGCGGGGGGTTTAGCACAGATACGCAGTATTTT. Residues: CASSSAGLRGGFSTDTQYF. This rearrangement joins TRBV7-9 to TRBJ2-3; 8 bases map to TRBD2. The V segment lost 6 bases and the J segment 0 bases; nucleotides outside the gene matches: 17. CDR3 length equals 19 residues. The germline V gene has CDR1 SEHNR and CDR2 FQNEAQ (reference sequence).